This TCR beta chain was identified in a study of T cells after yellow fever vaccination. Whole-study results and caveats: Most clones from primary vaccination resurfaced after the booster (around 97% CD4, 88% CD8).

A 5'RACE template-switching step, the method used to make TCR cDNA, added a universal primer site and UMIs. Using its own MiXCR run on the 5' RACE reads, TCRdb lists one record per CDR3 protein. Among around 70,000 distinct CDR3 sequences, approximately 7% were seen once, and the ten largest hold under 45%. V dropped 4 bases and J dropped 7 bases, with 22 bases sitting between them. This CDR3 spans 16 amino acids. Germline V gene data show CDR1 as SEHNR and CDR2 as FQNEAQ (reference sequence). This clonotype was observed a few times. Its antigen is as yet unknown. Source: CD8+ T cells sorted from PBMCs, taken 5 days after the first yellow fever vaccination. J is TRBJ1-2 and V is TRBV7-9; D ambiguous. The sequence was collected from a man aged 18 to 35 who received the YFV17D yellow fever vaccine. CDR3 DNA: TGTGCCAGCAGCTGGGCGGCGGCAGCGGCCGAGGGTGGCTACACCTTC. The encoded protein is CASSWAAAAAEGGYTF.